These T cell receptor beta chains were read from a single sample in a study of vaccination effects on CD4 cells after COVID-19. Data came from immunoSEQ multiplex PCR; TCRdb stores just in-frame clones and leaves some out. The sample holds tens of thousands of clones, 70% to 85% seen once. Which antigens these TCRs recognize remains unknown. The sample in question was CD4+ T cells from PBMCs cultured without peptide, obtained after COVID-19 vaccination. The receptors come from a human donor who received a COVID-19 vaccine. The CDR3 runs from the conserved cysteine through the conserved F or W. The D gene is left open where the match is weak. Expanded clones get a size class; other rows say once, few or many, or leave the size out.

TRBJ2-3 . . TRBV3-1/TRBV3-2 CASSQGRGPATDTQYF TGTGCCAGCAGCCAAGGGCGGGGGCCGGCCACAGATACGCAGTATTTT
TRBJ2-5 . . TRBV5-6 CASSPDLETQYF TGTGCCAGCAGCCCGGACTTGGAGACCCAGTACTTC
TRBJ2-1 . . TRBV7-9 CASSSDRGSGYEQFF TGTGCCAGCAGCTCCGACCGGGGTTCGGGGTATGAGCAGTTCTTC
TRBJ1-2 . TRBD1 TRBV18 CASSSGQGLISGYTF TGTGCCAGCTCATCAGGACAGGGCCTAATCTCCGGCTACACCTTC
TRBJ1-2 . TRBD1 TRBV18 CASSPSRQGGYGYTF TGTGCCAGCTCACCAAGCCGGCAGGGGGGCTATGGCTACACCTTC
TRBJ1-4 . . TRBV4-1 CASSQGPGRVTNEKLFF TGCGCCAGCAGCCAAGGCCCAGGGAGGGTAACTAATGAAAAACTGTTTTTT
TRBJ2-3 . TRBD2 TRBV19 CASKRGKTGLAGGKNTDTQYF TGTGCCAGTAAGAGGGGGAAAACTGGACTAGCGGGGGGCAAGAACACAGATACGCAGTATTTT
TRBJ2-3 . TRBD2 TRBV5-1 CASSLVSGGDTDTQYF TGCGCCAGCAGCTTGGTTAGCGGGGGGGACACAGATACGCAGTATTTT
TRBJ1-2 few TRBD1 TRBV5-6 CASSLMGTGGNGYTF TGTGCCAGCAGCTTGATGGGGACAGGGGGGAATGGCTACACCTTC
TRBJ2-5 . TRBD1 TRBV5-6 CASSPDRGIQETQYF TGTGCCAGCAGCCCCGACAGGGGAATACAAGAGACCCAGTACTTC
TRBJ2-5 . . TRBV3-1/TRBV3-2 CASSQVDGTETQYF TGTGCCAGCAGCCAAGTTGACGGGACAGAGACCCAGTACTTC
TRBJ2-1 once . TRBV6-4 CASSDSRGAYNEQFF TGTGCCAGCAGTGACTCCAGGGGTGCCTACAATGAGCAGTTCTTC
TRBJ1-1 few . TRBV5-1 CASSRDSNTEAFF TGCGCCAGCAGCCGGGACTCGAACACTGAAGCTTTCTTT
TRBJ2-3 once . TRBV5-4 CASSGRGGTDTQYF TGTGCCAGCAGCGGACGAGGGGGCACAGATACGCAGTATTTT
TRBJ2-5 . . TRBV12-3/TRBV12-4 CASSLGSVETQYF TGTGCCAGCAGTTTGGGTAGCGTCGAGACCCAGTACTTC
TRBJ2-3 . . TRBV19 CASSVQVADTQYF TGTGCCAGTTCAGTTCAGGTCGCAGATACGCAGTATTTT
TRBJ1-1 . . TRBV10-3 CAISDRVGSTEAFF TGTGCCATCAGTGACAGGGTTGGTAGCACTGAAGCTTTCTTT
TRBJ2-3 . . TRBV24-1 CATSARLSTDTQYF TGTGCCACCAGTGCTCGGCTAAGCACAGATACGCAGTATTTT
TRBJ1-4 . . TRBV3-1/TRBV3-2 CASSQEGSGTNEKLFF TGTGCCAGCAGCCAAGAGGGTTCAGGGACTAATGAAAAACTGTTTTTT
TRBJ1-2 . . TRBV12-3/TRBV12-4 CASGDNNYGYTF TGTGCGAGCGGGGACAACAACTATGGCTACACCTTC
TRBJ1-5 few TRBD1 TRBV5-6 CASSPGQANDQPQHF TGTGCCAGCAGCCCAGGACAGGCCAACGATCAGCCCCAGCATTTT
TRBJ2-3 . TRBD1 TRBV6-5 CASRGWTGTDTQYF TGTGCCAGCAGGGGATGGACAGGGACAGATACGCAGTATTTT
TRBJ2-2 . . TRBV4-1 CASSNRDTLTGELFF TGCGCCAGCAGCAACCGGGACACGCTCACCGGGGAGCTGTTTTTT
TRBJ1-6 few TRBD1 TRBV2 CASIGQGDSPLHF TGTGCCAGCATAGGCCAGGGGGATTCACCCCTCCACTTT
TRBJ1-1 . . TRBV4-1 CASSHVNTEAFF TGCGCCAGCAGCCACGTGAACACTGAAGCTTTCTTT
TRBJ2-3 . . TRBV11-2 CASSLQRTQYF TGTGCCAGCAGCTTGCAGAGGACGCAGTATTTT